Here is one T cell receptor (beta chain) with its context. What it binds is not known. Per the germline V gene, CDR1 is MNHEY and CDR2 is SMNVEV (reference sequence). The CDR3 totals 15 residues. V lost 5 bases and J 5 bases, leaving 16 bases between the germline ends. The table came from immunoSEQ multiplex PCR; TCRdb's copy has only in-frame clones and leaves some out. The top ten hold approximately 2.6% of the sample, which has about 120,000 clones, approximately 90% seen once. Pooled together were second doses at about 4 or about 12 weeks. This sample stems from a study of T cell responses to AZD1222 COVID-19 vaccine. Findings of the study overall: Among spike-specific TCRs, nearly half reportedly target unmutated variant regions. Donor demographics were predominantly white British with a female majority; clonal diversity may be underestimated. Repertoire sampling was restricted to post-peak T cell response timepoints.

The chain has TRBV27 and TRBJ1-5; TRBD1 is a possible D gene (6 bases). The starting material was peripheral blood, obtained 28 days after the second AZD1222 dose. The sequence came from an adult who received the AZD1222 COVID-19 vaccine. CDR3 sequence reads: CASSPRDTLHQPQHF. The DNA of the CDR3 is TGTGCCAGCAGTCCCCGGGACACCCTCCATCAGCCCCAGCATTTT.